The next 20 T cell receptor beta chains were all read from a single sample in a study of blood T cell repertoires in COVID-19 (dated by TCRdb to 2018 to 2020). The library was generated by the immunoSEQ multiplex PCR assay. This immuneACCESS table, as held by TCRdb, lists in-frame sequences with V and J called but not all clones. Of the missing ones, under half trace to an unresolved V gene in checked studies; the others have no known cause. The sample table shows 190,000 or so clones, and 85% are seen once. 18% of the sample lies in the top ten. Source material: PBMCs or T cells enriched from blood (not recorded which). The receptors come from a man aged 35 to 55 who had recovered from COVID-19.

The chain carries TRBV4-3 and TRBJ1-3; no definite D call. The CDR3 is 17 amino acids. Trimming removed 2 bases at V and 0 bases at J, with 14 bases between. Germline V gene data show CDR1 as LGHNA and CDR2 as YSLEER. CDR3 protein: CASSQYYRGISGNTIYF. Written as DNA, the CDR3 is TGCGCCAGCAGCCAATACTATAGAGGGATCTCTGGAAACACCATATATTTT.

The J gene is TRBJ1-5, the V gene TRBV19; weak D call: TRBD1 (5 bases). Trimming took off 1 base at V and 2 bases at J, with 12 bases between the two ends. The CDR3 has 16 amino acids. Germline CDR1 LNHDA, CDR2 SQIVND (reference sequence). This CDR3 is CASSIVQGSGNQPQHF. The CDR3 coding sequence is TGTGCCAGTAGTATAGTCCAGGGTTCTGGCAATCAGCCCCAGCATTTT.

CDR3 nucleotide sequence: TGCGCCAGCAGCCAGGGGGCAACAGGGCGCGAGCAGTACTTC. Translating it yields CASSQGATGREQYF. V and J are TRBV4-1 and TRBJ2-7, with a weak D call TRBD1 (6 bases). CDR3 length: 14 amino acids. V was trimmed by 3 bases and J by 6 bases, leaving 15 bases between them. Per the germline V gene, CDR1 is MGHRA and CDR2 is YSYEKL.

The chain employs TRBV7-9 and TRBJ2-1, with a weak D call TRBD2 (5 bases). The germline CDR1 and CDR2 sequences are SEHNR and FQNEAQ (reference sequence). The CDR3 runs 14 residues. The V end was cut by 0 bases, the J end by 9 bases, with 12 bases between. The CDR3 DNA reads TGTGCCAGCAGCTTAGCGGGAGAAAGTAGTGAGCAGTTCTTC. Amino acids: CASSLAGESSEQFF.

The chain couples TRBV27 to TRBJ1-5; D gene unclear. In germline, CDR1 is MNHEY, CDR2 SMNVEV (reference sequence). V lost 4 bases and J 1 base, leaving 8 bases between the germline ends. The CDR3 extends over 14 amino acids. The CDR3: CASSSGWSNQPQHF. The CDR3 DNA follows: TGTGCCAGCAGTTCTGGCTGGAGCAATCAGCCCCAGCATTTT.

The V gene is TRBV19, the J gene TRBJ2-1; D is perhaps TRBD2 (5 bases). Per germline, CDR1 LNHDA and CDR2 SQIVND (reference sequence). Trimming left V 6 bases short and J 1 base short, with 10 bases between. CDR3 length: 14 residues. The CDR3 nucleotides are TGTGCCAGTAGAGCGGACCGTTCCTACAATGAGCAGTTCTTC. Amino acid sequence: CASRADRSYNEQFF.

This sequence joins TRBV14 and TRBJ1-1; TRBD1 is a possible D gene (5 bases). Trimming left V 3 bases short and J 0 bases short, with 14 bases between. Per germline, CDR1 SGHDN and CDR2 FVKESK. CDR3 size: 16 residues. The CDR3 reads CASSHREWTLNTEAFF. In DNA form, the CDR3 reads TGTGCCAGCAGCCACAGGGAATGGACCTTGAACACTGAAGCTTTCTTT. The entire variable domain, with the rest obtained from reference TRBV14 and TRBJ1-1, is as follows: EAGVTQFPSHSVIEKGQTVTLRCDPISGHDNLYWYRRVMGKEIKFLLHFVKESKQDESGMPNNRFLAERTGGTYSTLKVQPAELEDSGVYFCASSHREWTLNTEAFFGQGTRLTVV.

This sequence joins TRBV27 and TRBJ1-5; no definite D call. CDR3 length: 14 residues. CDR1 is MNHEY, CDR2 SMNVEV, per germline (reference sequence). Trimming took 5 bases from V and 0 from J, leaving 8 bases between them. The CDR3 coding sequence is TGTGCCAGCAGTCTCGGGTCTAGCAATCAGCCCCAGCATTTT. Translating gives CASSLGSSNQPQHF.

The chain uses TRBV30 and TRBJ2-2; no firm D call. Germline V gives CDR1 GTSNPN, CDR2 SVGIG (reference sequence). Trimming left V 2 bases short and J 6 bases short, with 7 bases between. This CDR3 spans 12 amino acids. In nucleotides, the CDR3 is TGTGCCTGGAGTCTAACGTCCGGGGAGCTGTTTTTT. Amino acid sequence: CAWSLTSGELFF.

The rearrangement joins TRBV6-1 to TRBJ2-7; 7 bases agree with TRBD2. Looked up from germline, CDR1 is MNHNS and CDR2 is SASEGT. The CDR3 runs to 13 residues. J was trimmed by 7 bases and V by 3 bases; bases with no gene match: 6. CDR3 sequence: CASSEGGYAEQYF. DNA of the CDR3: TGTGCCAGCAGTGAGGGGGGGTACGCGGAGCAGTACTTC.

This rearrangement joins TRBV9 to TRBJ2-1; 14 bases align to TRBD2. The CDR3 loop spans 19 amino acids. Germline V gene data show CDR1 as SGDLS and CDR2 as YYNGEE. V gave up 0 bases and J gave up 9 bases; unmatched junction bases: 14. The CDR3 DNA follows: TGTGCCAGCAGCGTAGGGCAAGGACACGGGACTAGCGGGAGTAGTGAGCAGTTCTTC. Protein: CASSVGQGHGTSGSSEQFF.

Many counts were recorded for this clone. V is TRBV19 and J is TRBJ2-1, with 7 positions matching TRBD2. The CDR3 sequence is 15 residues long. J was trimmed by 4 bases and V by 4 bases; bases with no gene match: 7. CDR1 and CDR2 (germline): LNHDA, SQIVND (reference sequence). The CDR3 region has the DNA TGTGCCAGTAGTAAGTGGCTAGCGGATTACAATGAGCAGTTCTTC. This codes for CASSKWLADYNEQFF.

The V gene is TRBV9, the J gene TRBJ1-6; no firm D call. The CDR3 is 16 residues long. From germline, CDR1 is SGDLS and CDR2 YYNGEE. Trimming pared 0 bases from V and 0 bases from J, leaving 7 bases between. This chain's CDR3 is CASSVDEYSYNSPLHF. Written as DNA, the CDR3 is TGTGCCAGCAGCGTAGATGAGTACTCCTATAATTCACCCCTCCACTTT. The entire variable domain, with the rest obtained from reference TRBV9 and TRBJ1-6, is as follows: DSGVTQTPKHLITATGQRVTLRCSPRSGDLSVYWYQQSLDQGLQFLIQYYNGEERAKGNILERFSAQQFPDLHSELNLSSLELGDSALYFCASSVDEYSYNSPLHFGNGTRLTVT.

The chain combines TRBV19 with TRBJ2-5, with TRBD2 as a possible D gene (5 bases). V was clipped by 7 bases and J by 4 bases, with 19 bases between them. This CDR3 contains 15 residues. Germline-derived CDR1 and CDR2 are LNHDA and SQIVND (reference sequence). The chain's CDR3 is CASKSGLRAGETQYF. Written as DNA, the CDR3 is TGTGCCAGTAAATCCGGCCTTCGGGCGGGAGAGACCCAGTACTTC.

This chain links TRBV6-1 with TRBJ1-5, with D unresolved. The CDR3 is 12 residues long. V lost 2 bases and J lost 4, with 3 bases in between. Germline-derived CDR1 and CDR2 are MNHNS and SASEGT. In nucleotides, the CDR3 is TGTGCCAGCAGTGAACGTAATCAGCCCCAGCATTTT. It yields the protein CASSERNQPQHF.

This rearrangement joins TRBV21-1 to TRBJ2-4; TRBD2 is the table's D call, not checked against the DNA. TRBV21-1 is shown as a pseudogene. The length of the CDR3 is 19 residues. The DNA of the CDR3 is TGTGCCAGCAGGGACCGACTAGCGGGGATTGACACAGCCAAAAACATTCAGTACTTC. This encodes CASRDRLAGIDTAKNIQYF.

CDR3 loop: CASSGGLSEQFF. The CDR3 bases are TGTGCCAGCAGCGGAGGACTGTCCGAGCAGTTCTTC. The J gene is TRBJ2-1, the V gene TRBV9; a weak D match, TRBD2 (5 bases). The germline V gene encodes CDR1 SGDLS and CDR2 YYNGEE. The CDR3 length is 12 residues. V was shortened by 3 bases and J by 10 bases, with 11 bases between the two germline ends.

This chain connects TRBV28 to TRBJ1-2, with D possibly being TRBD1 (5 bases). With 5 bases removed from V and 2 bases from J, the gap between germline ends came to 15 bases. Germline values: CDR1 MDHEN, CDR2 SYDVKM. The CDR3 is made up of 15 amino acids. The CDR3 loop reads CASSAGPRLNYGYTF. CDR3 bases: TGTGCCAGCAGTGCAGGGCCGAGGCTAAACTATGGCTACACCTTC.

The chain couples TRBV5-6 to TRBJ1-1; D may be TRBD1 (6 bases). The CDR3 sequence is 14 residues long. Trimming shortened V by 4 bases and J by 1 base, and 11 bases separated the two germline ends. Germline V gene sequence: CDR1 SGHDT, CDR2 YYEEEE. The CDR3 sequence is CASSTWTENTEAFF. CDR3 coding DNA: TGTGCCAGCAGCACATGGACAGAGAACACTGAAGCTTTCTTT.

The chain couples TRBV28 to TRBJ2-1; 12 bases agree with TRBD2. V lost 7 bases to trimming and J lost 0 bases; unmatched junction nucleotides: 4. The CDR3 length is 16 residues. Germline CDR1 MDHEN, CDR2 SYDVKM. The CDR3 DNA follows: TGTGCCAGCAAACTAGCGGGAGGTTCCTCCTACAATGAGCAGTTCTTC. Protein product: CASKLAGGSSYNEQFF.